The present T cell receptor (beta chain) was sequenced within a study of blood T cell repertoires in COVID-19. Overall study context: Both acute and convalescent COVID-19 samples were obtained from the United States, Italy and Spain. Sources were T cells, B-cell-depleted T cells, or PBMCs; the material itself was cDNA or gDNA.

Per the study methods: Reference gene primer amplification yielded estimated nucleated cell counts. The repertoire was sequenced with immunoSEQ multiplex PCR; TCRdb's copy has only in-frame clones and lacks some. From that table come the V and J calls and clone size; the DNA was used to work out D and trimming. The profile covers approximately 170,000 clones, with about 80% appearing a single time and about a tenth taken by the ten largest. Deletions cut 3 bases from V and 7 bases from J, with 12 bases between. The germline CDR1 and CDR2 sequences are SQVTM and ANQGSEA. The CDR3 length is 13 residues.

This receptor was identified in a man aged 65 to 79 with active or convalescent COVID-19. V usage is TRBV29-1 and J usage is TRBJ1-4; TRBD1 might be the D (6 bases). The sequenced sample consisted of peripheral blood. The DNA for the CDR3 is TGCAGCGTTGACAGGGGCGGCGGTGAAAAACTGTTTTTT. This encodes CSVDRGGGEKLFF.